These 23 T cell receptor beta chains were sequenced from one sample in a study of OX40 agonist ivuxolimab in advanced cancers. The assay was immunoSEQ multiplex PCR, and TCRdb's table has in-frame clones only and misses some. Of under 40,000 clones listed, 89% are singletons. Here the sequenced sample was CD4+ or CD8+ T cells sorted from blood, taken in a trial of the OX40 agonist ivuxolimab. The origin of the receptors is an adult with an advanced solid tumor such as melanoma, head and neck, liver or kidney cancer.

The chain recombines TRBV29-1 with TRBJ2-3, with D tentatively TRBD1 (6 bases). Between the trimmed V and J ends, which lost 7 bases and 4 bases, there was a span of 9 bases. The germline V gene has CDR1 SQVTM and CDR2 ANQGSEA. This CDR3 is built from 11 residues. CDR3: CSARQADTQYF. The CDR3 nucleotides read TGCAGCGCACGACAGGCAGATACGCAGTATTTT.

The chain recombines TRBV11-3 with TRBJ2-3; D unresolved. This CDR3 contains 13 residues. Trimming cost V 4 bases and J 5 bases, with 10 bases left between them. The germline gives CDR1 SGHNT, CDR2 YENEEA. The CDR3 here is CASSSTAQDTQYF. In nucleotides, the CDR3 is TGTGCCAGCAGCTCAACTGCTCAAGATACGCAGTATTTT.

The chain recombines TRBV9 with TRBJ2-7; 7 nucleotides match TRBD2. CDR1 SGDLS and CDR2 YYNGEE come from the germline V gene. V dropped 4 bases and J dropped 3; count of bases not matched to a gene: 10. The CDR3 length is 15 residues. For the CDR3, the DNA is TGTGCCAGCAGCCCTCTAGGACTAGTAAACTACGAGCAGTACTTC. Translation gives CASSPLGLVNYEQYF. Full variable domain (outside the CDR3, taken from reference TRBV9 and TRBJ2-7): DSGVTQTPKHLITATGQRVTLRCSPRSGDLSVYWYQQSLDQGLQFLIQYYNGEERAKGNILERFSAQQFPDLHSELNLSSLELGDSALYFCASSPLGLVNYEQYFGPGTRLTVT.

V usage is TRBV6-1 and J usage is TRBJ2-2; 10 nucleotides match TRBD2. V was pared by 7 bases and J by 5 bases, with 7 bases of the junction left unmatched. Germline V gene data show CDR1 as MNHNS and CDR2 as SASEGT. The CDR3 loop spans 15 amino acids. The CDR3 DNA follows: TGTGCCAGCAATTTAGCGGGAGGTTGGACCGGGGAGCTGTTTTTT. Encoded protein: CASNLAGGWTGELFF.

The J gene is TRBJ2-1, the V gene TRBV18; 7 bases match TRBD2. The CDR3 has 13 amino acids. Germline trimming cut 3 bases from V and 8 bases from J; bases unmatched to any gene: 4. Germline CDR1 reads KGHSH; CDR2 reads LQKENI. The CDR3 bases are TGTGCCAGCTCACCTAGACTAGCCGATGAGCAGTTCTTC. It encodes CASSPRLADEQFF.

J is TRBJ2-2 and V is TRBV7-9, with D unclear. Trimming shortened V by 3 bases and J by 0 bases, and 8 bases separated the two germline ends. There are 15 residues in the CDR3. Per germline, CDR1 SEHNR and CDR2 FQNEAQ (reference sequence). The CDR3 nucleotides read TGTGCCAGCAGCTTCGGGCAGGCGAACACCGGGGAGCTGTTTTTT. Its protein product is CASSFGQANTGELFF.

This chain links TRBV4-2 with TRBJ2-2, with D possibly TRBD2 on 6 matching bases. Germline CDR1 is LGHNA and CDR2 is YNFKEQ. The CDR3 has 17 amino acids. The ends were cut back, 0 bases at V and 6 bases at J, with 17 bases in the middle. DNA for the CDR3: TGTGCCAGCAGCCAAGAGGGGCAGGCGGGATTTGCCGGGGAGCTGTTTTTT. Protein: CASSQEGQAGFAGELFF.

This rearrangement joins TRBV27 to TRBJ2-2; the D gene could be TRBD1 or TRBD2 (5 bases each). V gave up 7 bases and J gave up 7 bases, with 16 bases separating them. The CDR3 length is 14 residues. Germline lookup yields CDR1 MNHEY and CDR2 SMNVEV (reference sequence). The CDR3 DNA reads TGTGCCAGCACCCTCCGGGGCCGTCACGGGGAGCTGTTTTTT. Translating gives CASTLRGRHGELFF.

The chain is built from TRBV4-3 and TRBJ2-3; D gene unclear. This CDR3 has 13 amino acids. Trimming pared 0 bases from V and 6 bases from J, leaving 7 bases between. The germline CDR1 and CDR2 sequences are LGHNA and YSLEER. Here the CDR3 DNA reads TGCGCCAGCAGCCAAGACATTAGGGATACGCAGTATTTT. Its translation is CASSQDIRDTQYF.

The chain is built from TRBV5-4 and TRBJ1-1; D perhaps matches TRBD1 (5 bases). V was trimmed by 2 bases and J by 7 bases, leaving 6 bases between them. CDR3 size: 11 residues. In germline, CDR1 is SGHNT, CDR2 YYREEE (reference sequence). The DNA for the CDR3 is TGTGCCAGCAGCTTCGGGGGTGAAGCTTTCTTT. This encodes CASSFGGEAFF. Drawing the rest from reference TRBV5-4 and TRBJ1-1, the complete variable domain is ETGVTQSPTHLIKTRGQQVTLRCSSQSGHNTVSWYQQALGQGPQFIFQYYREEENGRGNFPPRFSGLQFPNYSSELNVNALELDDSALYLCASSFGGEAFFGQGTRLTVV.

This clone has a single count. This chain connects TRBV27 to TRBJ1-1; D is ambiguous. The CDR3 runs 13 residues. Trimming cost V 3 bases and J 6 bases, with 11 bases left between them. Looked up from germline, CDR1 is MNHEY and CDR2 is SMNVEV (reference sequence). The chain's CDR3 is CASSFVVSAEAFF. The CDR3 region has the DNA TGTGCCAGCAGTTTCGTCGTTTCGGCTGAAGCTTTCTTT.

The V and J genes are TRBV6-1 and TRBJ2-2; D remains ambiguous. Germline V gives CDR1 MNHNS, CDR2 SASEGT. The length of the CDR3 is 11 residues. V lost 8 bases and J lost 5, with 6 bases in between. The CDR3 coding sequence is TGTGCCAGCGCGTCTACCGGGGAGCTGTTTTTT. It codes for CASASTGELFF.

This clone was seen just once. The chain is built from TRBV5-4 and TRBJ2-6, with D hard to call. V was shortened by 0 bases and J by 4 bases, with 5 bases between the two germline ends. The CDR3 loop spans 14 amino acids. The germline V gene encodes CDR1 SGHNT and CDR2 YYREEE (reference sequence). In DNA, the CDR3 is TGTGCCAGCAGCTTGGACCTGGGGGCCAACGTCCTGACTTTC. Translation gives CASSLDLGANVLTF.

The V and J genes are TRBV19 and TRBJ2-5; maybe TRBD1 (5 bases). CDR1 and CDR2 from the germline V gene are LNHDA and SQIVND (reference sequence). Trimming took 3 bases from V and 0 from J, leaving 14 bases between them. The CDR3 is 16 amino acids. CDR3 residues: CASSIRSGIHQETQYF. In nucleotides, the CDR3 is TGTGCCAGTAGTATTAGGTCAGGGATCCACCAAGAGACCCAGTACTTC.

The genes are TRBV7-3 and TRBJ2-3; D not certain. CDR1 is SGHTA, CDR2 FQGTGA, per germline. The CDR3 totals 12 residues. V gave up 4 bases and J gave up 11 bases, with 13 bases separating them. CDR3 nucleotide sequence: TGTGCCAGCAGCTCGGCGAAGAGTGAGCAGTATTTT. Its protein is CASSSAKSEQYF.

V is TRBV29-1 and J is TRBJ2-2; the match to TRBD2 covers 9 bases. Trimming at V came to 4 bases and at J to 6 bases, leaving 9 bases not matched to a gene. CDR3 length: 15 amino acids. CDR1 and CDR2 (germline): SQVTM, ANQGSEA. CDR3 bases: TGCAGCGTTGCTGTAAGCGGGAGGTTCTCCGGGGAGCTGTTTTTT. Amino acids: CSVAVSGRFSGELFF.

This rearrangement joins TRBV5-4 to TRBJ1-6; perhaps TRBD1 as D (5 bases). Trimming took 4 bases from V and 4 from J, leaving 15 bases between them. The length of the CDR3 is 16 residues. Germline V gene sequence: CDR1 SGHNT, CDR2 YYREEE (reference sequence). The CDR3 DNA reads as TGTGCCAGCAGCCAAGTAGGGACGGGGTATAATTCACCCCTCCACTTT. This sequence encodes CASSQVGTGYNSPLHF.

V and J are TRBV5-1 and TRBJ2-7, with 8 bases fitting TRBD1. The CDR3 runs to 17 residues. V lost 0 bases and J lost 4; bases outside the gene matches: 12. Germline values: CDR1 SGHRS, CDR2 YFSETQ. CDR3 nucleotide sequence: TGCGCCAGCAGCTTGGATGGACAGGGAGCGTCTAGGTACGAGCAGTACTTC. It encodes CASSLDGQGASRYEQYF.

To note about this clone: The junction departs from the called germline gene at one end, perhaps through a read error. The rearrangement joins TRBV2 to TRBJ2-5; 13 nucleotides agree with TRBD2. The CDR3 is 14 amino acids. Germline-derived CDR1 and CDR2 are SNHLY and FYNNEI. The CDR3 is CASSDGLAGASRNF. The CDR3 DNA reads TGTGCCAGCAGTGACGGACTAGCGGGGGCTTCCAGGAACTTC.

The sample holds one count of this clone. This chain connects TRBV7-9 to TRBJ2-7; a weak D match, TRBD2 (6 bases). The germline V and J ends were trimmed by 5 bases and 5 bases, with 19 bases remaining between them. The CDR3 is 15 residues long. The germline V gene has CDR1 SEHNR and CDR2 FQNEAQ (reference sequence). CDR3 DNA: TGTGCCAGCAGCCCCCGGGGACTGATAGACCACGAGCAGTACTTC. This sequence encodes CASSPRGLIDHEQYF.

The chain carries TRBV11-3 and TRBJ2-4; D not certain. The CDR3 sequence is 13 residues long. CDR1 SGHNT and CDR2 YENEEA come from the germline V gene. Trimming stripped 1 base from V and 6 bases from J, with 7 bases between. The chain's CDR3 is CASSLGPGNIQYF. The CDR3 coding sequence is TGTGCCAGCAGCTTAGGGCCAGGAAACATTCAGTACTTC.

The chain links TRBV2 to TRBJ2-5; D not certain. The end of the DNA is better explained by TRBJ2-7, so the J call may be wrong. The CDR3 has 15 amino acids. Germline values: CDR1 SNHLY, CDR2 FYNNEI. The CDR3 here is CASNPSAVLGFEQYF. For the CDR3, the DNA is TGTGCCAGCAACCCATCGGCGGTGTTAGGCTTCGAGCAGTACTTC.

The V and J genes are TRBV5-1 and TRBJ2-2; 10 nucleotides agree with TRBD2. Per the germline V gene, CDR1 is SGHRS and CDR2 is YFSETQ. This CDR3 has 22 residues. With V trimmed by 2 bases and J by 3 bases, 22 bases remained unmatched. CDR3 region: CASSFSGTTGAVTSGDTGELFF. CDR3 nucleotide sequence: TGCGCCAGCAGCTTTTCGGGGACGACAGGGGCGGTCACTAGCGGGGACACCGGGGAGCTGTTTTTT.